The 16 T cell receptor beta chains listed next were all sequenced from one sample in a study of OX40 agonist ivuxolimab in advanced cancers. Measured with immunoSEQ multiplex PCR; TCRdb has only the in-frame clones, and not every one. The table has about 91,000 clones, 87% seen once. The specimen comprised CD4+ or CD8+ T cells sorted from blood, sampled in a trial of the OX40 agonist ivuxolimab. Receptors originate from an adult with an advanced solid tumor such as melanoma, head and neck, liver or kidney cancer.

The rearrangement joins TRBV18 to TRBJ2-3; D unresolved. From germline, CDR1 is KGHSH and CDR2 LQKENI. V lost 1 base and J 0 bases, leaving 2 bases between the germline ends. The CDR3 consists of 13 residues. In DNA, the CDR3 is TGTGCCAGCTCACCACAGAGCACAGATACGCAGTATTTT. Translated, it gives CASSPQSTDTQYF.

The chain combines TRBV6-1 with TRBJ1-2; no clear D gene. The CDR3 sequence is 15 residues long. The germline V and J ends were trimmed by 6 bases and 5 bases, with 19 bases remaining between them. Germline CDR1 and CDR2: MNHNS and SASEGT. CDR3 protein: CASRYPGRVEYGYTF. The CDR3 DNA reads as TGTGCCAGCAGGTATCCCGGAAGAGTTGAGTATGGCTACACCTTC.

This clone is a singleton in its sample. J is TRBJ1-4 and V is TRBV18; D not resolved. The germline V gene encodes CDR1 KGHSH and CDR2 LQKENI. Trimming took off 2 bases at V and 2 bases at J, with 6 bases between the two ends. This CDR3 contains 14 residues. CDR3 nucleotides: TGTGCCAGCTCACCAGGGGTTACTAATGAAAAACTGTTTTTT. This encodes CASSPGVTNEKLFF.

V is TRBV5-1 and J is TRBJ2-2; D unresolved. The CDR3 totals 16 residues. Trimming left V 3 bases short and J 3 bases short, with 15 bases between. Germline V gene lookup returns CDR1 SGHRS and CDR2 YFSETQ. DNA of the CDR3: TGCGCCAGCAGCTGGGCCCCCGCTCCGGACACCGGGGAGCTGTTTTTT. It codes for CASSWAPAPDTGELFF.

The V and J genes are TRBV5-1 and TRBJ2-1; 8 bases match TRBD2. Germline CDR1 is SGHRS and CDR2 is YFSETQ. The V gene end was trimmed by 0 bases and the J gene end by 7 bases; junction bases not matched to a gene: 12. The CDR3 is 17 amino acids. The CDR3 DNA reads as TGCGCCAGCAGCTTGGACGGGGGGGCCTTAGTTGATAATGAGCAGTTCTTC. Residues: CASSLDGGALVDNEQFF.

The V gene is TRBV6-1, the J gene TRBJ2-3, with D possibly matching TRBD1 (6 bases). This CDR3 region has 18 residues. Trimming removed 2 bases at V and 0 bases at J, with 18 bases between. Germline-derived CDR1 and CDR2 are MNHNS and SASEGT. CDR3 protein: CASSERYTGSSSTDTQYF. The CDR3 coding sequence is TGTGCCAGCAGTGAACGGTATACAGGGTCTTCTAGCACAGATACGCAGTATTTT.

V usage is TRBV5-1 and J usage is TRBJ2-2, with D possibly matching TRBD2 (6 bases). V dropped 5 bases and J dropped 2 bases, with 22 bases sitting between them. CDR1 SGHRS and CDR2 YFSETQ come from the germline V gene. This CDR3 comprises 18 residues. As DNA, the CDR3 is TGCGCCAGCAGTGAGACCTATAGTGGGGGGTCCAACACCGGGGAGCTGTTTTTT. Amino acids: CASSETYSGGSNTGELFF.

V gene TRBV7-3 combines with J gene TRBJ2-3, with D maybe TRBD2 (7 bases). CDR1 is SGHTA and CDR2 is FQGTGA in the germline V gene. Trimming cost V 5 bases and J 2 bases, with 17 bases left between them. The CDR3 consists of 16 residues. CDR3 sequence reads: CASSPSGRGHTDTQYF. CDR3 DNA sequence: TGTGCCAGCAGCCCTTCAGGGCGGGGGCACACAGATACGCAGTATTTT.

The V gene is TRBV11-2, the J gene TRBJ2-2; 10 bases are shared with TRBD2. After removal of 8 bases from V and 6 bases from J, the junction contained 6 bases not matched to a gene. This CDR3 region has 14 residues. Germline loops: CDR1 SGHAT, CDR2 FQNNGV. DNA of the CDR3: TGTGCCAGCTCCCGACTAGCGGGTTCCGGGGAGCTGTTTTTT. Translation: CASSRLAGSGELFF.

The chain carries TRBV27 and TRBJ1-3; D perhaps matches TRBD1 (5 bases). This CDR3 region has 15 residues. V lost 7 bases and J 3 bases, leaving 16 bases between the germline ends. Per germline, CDR1 MNHEY and CDR2 SMNVEV (reference sequence). This chain's CDR3 is CASKFAGTDGNTIYF. CDR3 coding DNA: TGTGCCAGCAAGTTTGCAGGGACGGATGGAAACACCATATATTTT.

The V and J genes are TRBV2 and TRBJ2-5; no firm D call. The length of the CDR3 is 12 residues. Germline loops: CDR1 SNHLY, CDR2 FYNNEI. Trimming left V 9 bases short and J 1 base short, with 9 bases between. The CDR3 DNA reads TGTGCCAGTAACGGACCCCAAGAGACCCAGTACTTC. As protein: CASNGPQETQYF. Based on the CDR3 plus reference TRBV2 and TRBJ2-5, the full variable domain is EPEVTQTPSHQVTQMGQEVILRCVPISNHLYFYWYRQILGQKVEFLVSFYNNEISEKSEIFDDQFSVERPDGSNFTLKIRSTKLEDSAMYFCASNGPQETQYFGPGTRLLVL.

Concerning this clone itself: The junction shows a germline mismatch at one end, possibly a read error. This chain joins TRBV7-7 and TRBJ2-1; the D gene is possibly TRBD2 (5 bases). Germline V lookup: CDR1 SSHAT, CDR2 FNYEAQ (reference sequence). The CDR3 runs 14 residues. CDR3 bases: TGTGCTAGCAGCTTACCCGGGGTGGGCAATGAGCAGTTCTTC. It yields the protein CASSLPGVGNEQFF. The complete variable domain, with remaining parts taken from reference TRBV7-7 and TRBJ2-1, reads GAGVSQSPRYKVTKRGQDVTLRCDPISSHATLYWYQQALGQGPEFLTYFNYEAQPDKSGLPSDRFSAERPEGSISTLTIQRTEQRDSAMYRCASSLPGVGNEQFFGPGTRLTVL.

CDR3 DNA: TGTGCCAGCAGTGAACCTACAGGGGGTTACTCTGGAAACACCATATATTTT. Translated: CASSEPTGGYSGNTIYF. This chain connects TRBV25-1 to TRBJ1-3, with 8 bases that match TRBD1. The CDR3 has 17 amino acids. V lost 2 bases to trimming and J lost 0 bases; unmatched junction nucleotides: 6. Germline CDR1 MGHDK, CDR2 SYGVNS.

This chain joins TRBV18 and TRBJ1-2; 7 bases match TRBD1. This CDR3 is built from 14 residues. Trimming cost V 3 bases and J 2 bases; bases outside gene matches: 3. The V gene's germline CDR1 is KGHSH and CDR2 LQKENI. CDR3 nucleotides: TGTGCCAGCTCACCCGGGACAGCGAACTATGGCTACACCTTC. Its protein product is CASSPGTANYGYTF.

The chain has TRBV29-1 and TRBJ2-1; 8 bases fit TRBD1. This CDR3 is built from 15 residues. V was clipped by 7 bases and J by 4 bases; unmatched bases: 12. Germline lookup yields CDR1 SQVTM and CDR2 ANQGSEA. The CDR3 bases are TGCAGCGCCGCTATGACAGGGGCATCGTACAATGAGCAGTTCTTC. This translates into CSAAMTGASYNEQFF.

This clone is a singleton in its sample. Other DNA sequences in the same sample also yield this CDR3. The CDR3 nucleotides are TGTGCCAGCAGCGTCGGGACAGGGAACACTGAAGCTTTCTTT. It specifies CASSVGTGNTEAFF. V is TRBV9 and J is TRBJ1-1; 8 bases match TRBD1. This CDR3 has 14 residues. V shed 2 bases and J 1 base; nucleotides not matched to a gene: 1. Germline V gene data show CDR1 as SGDLS and CDR2 as YYNGEE.